The 22 T cell receptor beta chains given below trace back to one sample, sequenced in a study of blood T cell repertoires in COVID-19. Only in-frame clones appear in the TCRdb table, and some are missing; sequencing was by immunoSEQ multiplex PCR. The top ten hold around 2.2% of the sample, which has 310,000 or so clones, roughly 90% seen once. Sequenced: peripheral blood. Every receptor here comes from a woman between 50 and 59 years old who had recovered from COVID-19.

The rearrangement joins TRBV9 to TRBJ2-7; 14 bases agree with TRBD2. V trimming: 3 bases; J trimming: 2 bases; junction bases outside the gene matches: 10. The germline V gene has CDR1 SGDLS and CDR2 YYNGEE. The CDR3 has 18 residues. CDR3 region: CASSAGLAGGLLPYEQYF. The CDR3 nucleotides read TGTGCCAGCAGCGCCGGACTAGCGGGAGGCCTCTTGCCCTACGAGCAGTACTTC.

V is TRBV3-1 (or the pseudogene TRBV3-2) and J is TRBJ1-2; D is unresolved. The germline V gene encodes CDR1 LGHDT and CDR2 YNNKEL (reference sequence). The CDR3 length is 14 residues. Trimming took off 0 bases at V and 0 bases at J, with 5 bases between the two ends. The DNA of the CDR3 is TGTGCCAGCAGCCAAGATACGGCTAACTATGGCTACACCTTC. This sequence encodes CASSQDTANYGYTF.

The V and J genes are TRBV28 and TRBJ2-2; 10 nucleotides line up with TRBD2. CDR1 MDHEN and CDR2 SYDVKM come from the germline V gene. The trim removed 7 bases at V and 7 bases at J, leaving 9 bases unmatched. This CDR3 region has 15 residues. DNA for the CDR3: TGTGCCAGCAAAAGTCCTAGCGGGAGAAGCGGGGAGCTGTTTTTT. Encoded protein: CASKSPSGRSGELFF.

This chain links TRBV6-2 or TRBV6-3 with TRBJ2-7; no firm D call. Germline V CDR1 and CDR2: MNHEY, SVGEGT. Trimming stripped 0 bases from V and 6 bases from J, with 6 bases between. CDR3 length equals 12 residues. The CDR3 loop is CASSYSPSEQYF. The CDR3 region has the DNA TGTGCCAGCAGTTACTCCCCCTCCGAGCAGTACTTC.

The J gene is TRBJ2-7, the V gene TRBV7-2; 10 positions match TRBD2. After removal of 1 base from V and 6 bases from J, the junction contained 3 bases not matched to a gene. CDR1 and CDR2 from the germline V gene are SGHTA and FQGNSA. CDR3 size: 14 residues. The chain's CDR3 is CASSLGKRGGEQYF. The CDR3 DNA follows: TGTGCCAGCAGCTTAGGGAAGCGGGGGGGCGAGCAGTACTTC.

The gene calls are TRBV6-2 or TRBV6-3 and TRBJ2-1; 10 bases align to TRBD2. V dropped 5 bases and J dropped 6; count of bases not matched to a gene: 13. The germline CDR1 and CDR2 sequences are MNHEY and SVGEGT. This CDR3 region has 17 residues. The CDR3 sequence: CASSPTKLAGFRNEQFF. CDR3 coding DNA: TGTGCCAGCAGTCCGACCAAACTAGCGGGATTTCGCAATGAGCAGTTCTTC.

V is TRBV5-5 and J is TRBJ1-2; weak D call: TRBD1 (5 bases). V lost 3 bases, J lost 0 bases, and 12 bases lay in between. The CDR3 covers 15 residues. Germline CDR1 reads SGHKS; CDR2 reads YYEKEE (reference sequence). The CDR3 DNA reads TGTGCCAGCAGCTGGGGCCACCTCGCTAACTATGGCTACACCTTC. Translated: CASSWGHLANYGYTF.

This clone was detected a few times. V and J are TRBV5-1 and TRBJ1-6; no clear D gene. This CDR3 has 19 residues. The germline gives CDR1 SGHRS, CDR2 YFSETQ. Trimming shortened V by 0 bases and J by 0 bases, and 16 bases separated the two germline ends. The CDR3 here is CASSLALVHVSSYNSPLHF. The CDR3 bases are TGCGCCAGCAGCTTGGCCTTAGTCCACGTAAGCTCCTATAATTCACCCCTCCACTTT. Full variable domain (rest looked up from reference TRBV5-1 and TRBJ1-6): KAGVTQTPRYLIKTRGQQVTLSCSPISGHRSVSWYQQTPGQGLQFLFEYFSETQRNKGNFPGRFSGRQFSNSRSEMNVSTLELGDSALYLCASSLALVHVSSYNSPLHFGNGTRLTVT.

This chain connects TRBV29-1 to TRBJ1-2; possibly TRBD1 for D (6 bases). Germline CDR1 and CDR2: SQVTM and ANQGSEA. The germline V and J ends were trimmed by 3 bases and 5 bases, with 13 bases remaining between them. CDR3 length: 13 amino acids. CDR3 in DNA: TGCAGCGTTGATCAACAGGGTTATTATGGCTACACCTTC. Residues: CSVDQQGYYGYTF.

The chain uses TRBV4-3 and TRBJ1-6, with D hard to call. The CDR3 is 13 residues long. Germline-derived CDR1 and CDR2 are LGHNA and YSLEER. Trimming shortened V by 0 bases and J by 11 bases, and 8 bases separated the two germline ends. The CDR3 DNA sequence: TGCGCCAGCAGCCAAGATATGTCCCCACCCCTCCACTTT. Amino acid sequence: CASSQDMSPPLHF.

This chain joins TRBV7-3 and TRBJ2-1; 9 nucleotides agree with TRBD1. This CDR3 spans 17 amino acids. Germline values: CDR1 SGHTA, CDR2 FQGTGA. V was pared by 5 bases and J by 7 bases, with 15 bases of the junction left unmatched. CDR3: CASSRTGGGPTRNEQFF. The CDR3 DNA is TGTGCCAGCAGCAGAACAGGGGGCGGCCCCACCCGGAATGAGCAGTTCTTC.

This chain joins TRBV6-5 and TRBJ1-6; TRBD1 agrees at 10 bases. CDR3 size: 15 residues. The germline V gene has CDR1 MNHEY and CDR2 SVGAGI. V gave up 7 bases and J gave up 10 bases; unmatched junction bases: 10. The CDR3 DNA reads TGTGCCAGCACCGTTTGGGACAGGGGCAAATCACCCCTCCACTTT. As protein: CASTVWDRGKSPLHF.

The J gene is TRBJ2-7, the V gene TRBV18; 7 bases map to TRBD1. Germline CDR1 and CDR2: KGHSH and LQKENI. CDR3 length: 14 residues. V shed 5 bases and J 6 bases; nucleotides not matched to a gene: 10. CDR3 sequence (DNA): TGTGCCAGCTCAATTTCCGGGACAGTACTCGAGCAGTACTTC. It encodes CASSISGTVLEQYF. Using reference TRBV18 and TRBJ2-7 for the parts outside the CDR3, the full variable domain is NAGVMQNPRHLVRRRGQEARLRCSPMKGHSHVYWYRQLPEEGLKFMVYLQKENIIDESGMPKERFSAEFPKEGPSILRIQQVVRGDSAAYFCASSISGTVLEQYFGPGTRLTVT.

This chain links TRBV19 with TRBJ2-1; 10 positions match TRBD2. The CDR3 sequence is 16 residues long. The V gene's germline CDR1 is LNHDA and CDR2 SQIVND (reference sequence). J gave up 8 bases and V 3 bases, and 10 bases lay outside the gene matches. The CDR3, as DNA: TGTGCCAGTAGTATGGGCGGAGCGGGGGGGCGCGATGAGCAGTTCTTC. This gives the protein CASSMGGAGGRDEQFF.

This chain joins TRBV30 and TRBJ2-1; D might be TRBD2 (6 bases). The CDR3 totals 17 residues. Germline V gene lookup returns CDR1 GTSNPN and CDR2 SVGIG (reference sequence). V lost 3 bases, J lost 0 bases, and 18 bases lay in between. The CDR3 DNA reads TGTGCCTGGAGGGGGATCTTAGCGGAGGTCTCCTACAATGAGCAGTTCTTC. The encoded protein is CAWRGILAEVSYNEQFF. Complete variable domain (other parts from reference TRBV30 and TRBJ2-1): SQTIHQWPATLVQPVGSPLSLECTVEGTSNPNLYWYRQAAGRGLQLLFYSVGIGQISSEVPQNLSASRPQDRQFILSSKKLLLSDSGFYLCAWRGILAEVSYNEQFFGPGTRLTVL.

The chain is built from TRBV5-5 and TRBJ1-1; D might be TRBD1 (6 bases). V dropped 6 bases and J dropped 5 bases, with 17 bases sitting between them. CDR1 and CDR2 from the germline V gene are SGHKS and YYEKEE (reference sequence). The CDR3 consists of 14 residues. CDR3 nucleotides: TGTGCCAGCACCAGAACAGGGTCAAGGACTGAAGCTTTCTTT. Protein product: CASTRTGSRTEAFF.

This chain joins TRBV7-9 and TRBJ1-2; D is uncertain. Per the germline V gene, CDR1 is SEHNR and CDR2 is FQNEAQ (reference sequence). The CDR3 is made up of 14 amino acids. The V end lost 5 bases, the J end lost 6 bases, and 16 bases lay between the germline ends. CDR3 bases: TGTGCCAGCAGCGTCGCATTGAGGGCGGATGGCTACACCTTC. Its translation: CASSVALRADGYTF.

The genes are TRBV19 and TRBJ2-1, with D maybe TRBD1 (6 bases). The germline gives CDR1 LNHDA, CDR2 SQIVND (reference sequence). The CDR3 covers 13 residues. Trimming removed 1 base from V and 8 bases from J, with 9 bases in between. CDR3 residues: CASSIGWTDEQFF. Written as DNA, the CDR3 is TGTGCCAGTAGTATAGGTTGGACAGATGAGCAGTTCTTC.

The V call is TRBV7-2, the J call TRBJ2-5; 7 bases fit TRBD1. The CDR3 is made up of 18 amino acids. V dropped 5 bases and J dropped 2; count of bases not matched to a gene: 17. Germline CDR1 is SGHTA and CDR2 is FQGNSA. CDR3 DNA: TGTGCCAGCAGCCTCAAAAGGGGGACAGCGCCTTCACAAGAGACCCAGTACTTC. Encoded protein: CASSLKRGTAPSQETQYF.

About this clone: Other DNA sequences in the same sample also yield this CDR3. V and J are TRBV7-9 and TRBJ1-2, with no clear D. Trimming removed 5 bases at V and 4 bases at J, with 14 bases between. Germline V gene lookup returns CDR1 SEHNR and CDR2 FQNEAQ (reference sequence). This CDR3 region has 14 residues. CDR3 region: CASSTSRGGYGYTF. The CDR3 coding sequence is TGTGCCAGCAGCACCTCGCGGGGTGGCTATGGCTACACCTTC.

The chain carries TRBV5-1 and TRBJ2-7, with 10 bases identical to TRBD1. Germline CDR1 SGHRS, CDR2 YFSETQ. V gave up 4 bases and J gave up 6 bases; unmatched junction bases: 10. The CDR3 extends over 15 amino acids. CDR3 loop: CASSIRQGAFGEQYF. CDR3 sequence (DNA): TGCGCCAGCAGCATCCGACAGGGGGCGTTCGGCGAGCAGTACTTC.

The V call is TRBV27, the J call TRBJ2-3; 8 positions match TRBD2. The ends lost 5 bases at V and 3 bases at J; junction bases unmatched: 4. Germline V gives CDR1 MNHEY, CDR2 SMNVEV (reference sequence). The CDR3 length is 14 residues. CDR3 DNA sequence: TGTGCCAGCAGTATGGGACTAGTGACAGATACGCAGTATTTT. It codes for CASSMGLVTDTQYF.